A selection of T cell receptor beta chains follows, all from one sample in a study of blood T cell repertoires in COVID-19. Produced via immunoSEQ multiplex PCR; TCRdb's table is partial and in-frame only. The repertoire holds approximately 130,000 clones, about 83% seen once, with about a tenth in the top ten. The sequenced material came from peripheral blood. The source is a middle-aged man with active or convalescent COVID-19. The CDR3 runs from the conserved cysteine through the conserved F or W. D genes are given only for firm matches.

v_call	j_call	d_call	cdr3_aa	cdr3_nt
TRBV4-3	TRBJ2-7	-	CASSPQGSYEQYF	TGCGCCAGCAGCCCCCAGGGATCCTACGAGCAGTACTTC
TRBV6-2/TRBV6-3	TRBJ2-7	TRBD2	CASSYSSGGQVYEQYF	TGTGCCAGCAGTTACTCTAGCGGGGGGCAAGTGTACGAGCAGTACTTC
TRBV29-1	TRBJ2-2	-	CSVLRELFF	TGCAGCGTTCTCCGGGAGCTGTTTTTT
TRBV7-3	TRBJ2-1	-	CASSLREGGPFSEQFF	TGTGCCAGCAGCTTAAGGGAGGGGGGGCCCTTTAGTGAGCAGTTCTTC
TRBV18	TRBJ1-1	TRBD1	CASSLQGYTEAFF	TGTGCCAGCTCATTACAGGGGTACACTGAAGCTTTCTTT
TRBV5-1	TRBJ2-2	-	CASSLGTRENTGELFF	TGCGCCAGCAGCTTAGGGACACGGGAAAACACCGGGGAGCTGTTTTTT
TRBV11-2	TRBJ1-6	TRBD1	CASSLPGQGTSPLHF	TGTGCCAGCAGCTTACCTGGACAGGGGACTTCACCCCTCCACTTT
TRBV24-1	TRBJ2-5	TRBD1	CATSERGGEETQYF	TGTGCCACCAGTGAACGAGGGGGCGAAGAGACCCAGTACTTC
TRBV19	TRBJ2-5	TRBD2	CASSIYGGGSMETQYF	TGTGCCAGTAGTATTTATGGCGGGGGGTCCATGGAGACCCAGTACTTC
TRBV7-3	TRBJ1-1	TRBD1	CASSLRRGQALGDTEAFF	TGTGCCAGCAGCTTAAGGCGAGGACAGGCACTGGGGGACACTGAAGCTTTCTTT
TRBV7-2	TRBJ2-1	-	CASSLESIYNEQFF	TGTGCCAGCAGCTTAGAATCCATCTACAATGAGCAGTTCTTC